This T cell receptor beta chain comes out of a study of somatic mutations in cytotoxic T cells in rheumatoid arthritis. Study-level results: There was no knowledge of the antigen targets of the expanded CD8+ clones. Some patients, about an eighth of the roughly 65, had a largest CD8+ clone that exceeded 20% of CD8+ cells. It was in rheumatoid arthritis patients, but not in healthy controls, that CD8+ clonality increased with age.

Germline CDR1 is WSHSY and CDR2 is SAAADI. The CDR3 is 17 residues long. The germline V and J ends were trimmed by 2 bases and 0 bases, with 14 bases remaining between them. Here immunoSEQ multiplex PCR was the method, and the copy in TCRdb shows in-frame clones only, minus some. The profile shows about 20,000 clones, 86% of them singletons. With respect to this clone: What it binds is unknown.

This chain joins TRBV10-2 and TRBJ1-5; no clear D gene. The clonotype originates from a woman between 45 and 65 years old in good health. Input material: CD8+ T cells sorted from blood. Here the CDR3 reads CASSERSGRYSNQPQHF. DNA for the CDR3: TGCGCCAGCAGTGAGCGGTCAGGAAGATATAGCAATCAGCCCCAGCATTTT.